The rows below give T cell receptor beta chains drawn from one sample of a study of OX40 agonist ivuxolimab in advanced cancers. Profiling relied on immunoSEQ multiplex PCR, and the TCRdb table lists in-frame clones only, not all of them. The sample yields 52,000 or so clones, 80% to 85% seen once. The input for sequencing was CD4+ or CD8+ T cells sorted from blood, taken in a trial of the OX40 agonist ivuxolimab. These receptors all stem from an adult with an advanced solid tumor such as melanoma, head and neck, liver or kidney cancer. Each CDR3 is given with its conserved first and last residue. Fields, in order: clone size, D gene, V gene, J gene, CDR3 protein, CDR3 DNA. D genes are given only for firm matches. Expanded clones get a size class; other rows say once, few or many, or leave the size out.

>-|TRBD2|TRBV2|TRBJ2-5
CASSEGRGDQETQYF
TGTGCCAGCAGTGAGGGGCGGGGGGATCAAGAGACCCAGTACTTC
>-|TRBD1|TRBV11-2|TRBJ2-1
CASSRGQGAARQFF
TGTGCCAGCAGCCGCGGACAGGGGGCGGCTCGGCAGTTCTTC
>-|TRBD1|TRBV18|TRBJ2-1
CASSPILVLGQAYNEQFF
TGTGCCAGCTCCCCGATTCTTGTACTGGGACAGGCCTACAATGAGCAGTTCTTC
>once|TRBD1|TRBV7-8|TRBJ1-2
CASSLPPTGNYGYTF
TGTGCCAGCAGCTTACCACCGACAGGGAACTATGGCTACACCTTC
>-|TRBD1|TRBV5-1|TRBJ2-2
CASSSWTGDDGELFF
TGCGCCAGCAGCTCCTGGACAGGGGACGACGGGGAGCTGTTTTTT
>-|-|TRBV5-1|TRBJ2-3
CASSLAGDGTDTQYF
TGCGCCAGCAGCTTGGCCGGGGACGGCACAGATACGCAGTATTTT
>few|-|TRBV19|TRBJ1-2
CASRIAGQSLYGYTF
TGTGCCAGTAGGATAGCTGGACAGTCATTATACGGCTACACCTTC
>-|-|TRBV7-2|TRBJ1-2
CASSTLTVINYGYTF
TGTGCCAGCAGCACGTTGACAGTTATAAACTATGGCTACACCTTC
>-|-|TRBV7-7|TRBJ2-5
CASSLGADRDQYF
TGTGCCAGCAGCTTGGGGGCAGATAGAGACCAGTACTTC
>-|-|TRBV7-2|TRBJ2-7
CASSLVGGGIYEQYF
TGTGCCAGCAGCTTAGTAGGGGGGGGAATCTACGAGCAGTACTTC